These 24 T cell receptor beta chains share one sample of origin, sequenced in a study of beta chain features in type 1 diabetes. cDNA synthesis used the whole RNA isolate, giving expressed TCRB sequences. Only in-frame clones appear in the TCRdb table, and some are missing; sequencing was by immunoSEQ multiplex PCR. This sample carries about 900,000 clones, 17% of them seen once, and the ten largest clones take around 0.02%. The material sequenced was naive CD4+ T cells from blood. Source of these receptors: a woman in her late teens or twenties in good health.

The chain joins TRBV5-1 to TRBJ2-7; 14 bases match TRBD2. V lost 4 bases and J lost 6; bases outside the gene matches: 6. There are 15 residues in the CDR3. Germline-derived CDR1 and CDR2 are SGHRS and YFSETQ. In nucleotides, the CDR3 is TGCGCCAGCAGCATCGGGACTAGCGGGAGACCCGAGCAGTACTTC. This codes for CASSIGTSGRPEQYF.

The chain recombines TRBV19 with TRBJ2-1; D unclear. The germline gives CDR1 LNHDA, CDR2 SQIVND (reference sequence). V was cut by 6 bases and J by 6 bases, with 15 bases left in between. There are 14 residues in the CDR3. CDR3 region: CASSRMTDTNEQFF. The CDR3 region has the DNA TGTGCCAGTAGCCGAATGACTGACACCAATGAGCAGTTCTTC.

This clone was seen a few times. The V and J genes are TRBV21-1 and TRBJ1-2. TRBV21-1 is noted as a pseudogene. This CDR3 has 12 amino acids. CDR3 DNA: TGTGCCATCTTAAACAGCGACTATGGCTACACCTTC. This translates into CAILNSDYGYTF.

The gene calls are TRBV27 and TRBJ1-2; D remains unclear. V was clipped by 2 bases and J by 2 bases, with 9 bases between them. Germline V gene lookup returns CDR1 MNHEY and CDR2 SMNVEV (reference sequence). CDR3 length equals 14 residues. This CDR3 reads CASSLRQDNYGYTF. The CDR3 DNA reads as TGTGCCAGCAGTTTACGGCAGGACAACTATGGCTACACCTTC.

This clone was seen a few times. V and J are TRBV7-9 and TRBJ2-5; 7 nucleotides line up with TRBD1. J lost 2 bases, V lost 5 bases, and 11 bases had no gene match. Germline assignment: CDR1 SEHNR and CDR2 FQNEAQ (reference sequence). The CDR3 is made up of 16 amino acids. CDR3 region: CASSPTPGQKQETQYF. In DNA, the CDR3 is TGTGCCAGCAGCCCCACGCCGGGACAGAAACAAGAGACCCAGTACTTC.

V is TRBV5-4 and J is TRBJ2-1; D perhaps matches TRBD2 (6 bases). The CDR3 contains 15 residues. Trimming removed 4 bases at V and 3 bases at J, with 14 bases between. Germline V gene sequence: CDR1 SGHNT, CDR2 YYREEE (reference sequence). CDR3 sequence reads: CASSPGLVDYNEQFF. CDR3 coding DNA: TGTGCCAGCAGCCCGGGACTCGTAGACTACAATGAGCAGTTCTTC.

This clone has more than one count but fewer than ten. V gene TRBV9 combines with J gene TRBJ2-1; the match to TRBD1 covers 7 bases. Per the germline V gene, CDR1 is SGDLS and CDR2 is YYNGEE. J gave up 5 bases and V 3 bases, and 11 bases lay outside the gene matches. The CDR3 is 16 residues long. CDR3 region: CASSAPVRDSDNEQFF. CDR3 bases: TGTGCCAGCAGCGCCCCAGTCCGGGACAGTGACAATGAGCAGTTCTTC. The entire variable domain, with the rest obtained from reference TRBV9 and TRBJ2-1, is as follows: DSGVTQTPKHLITATGQRVTLRCSPRSGDLSVYWYQQSLDQGLQFLIQYYNGEERAKGNILERFSAQQFPDLHSELNLSSLELGDSALYFCASSAPVRDSDNEQFFGPGTRLTVL.

V is TRBV10-3 and J is TRBJ1-1, with unresolved D. The ends were cut back, 7 bases at V and 2 bases at J, with 14 bases in the middle. The germline V gene encodes CDR1 ENHRY and CDR2 SYGVKD. There are 14 residues in the CDR3. The CDR3 region is CAIKEDATNTEAFF. CDR3 coding DNA: TGTGCCATCAAAGAGGACGCAACCAACACTGAAGCTTTCTTT.

The chain joins TRBV6-5 to TRBJ2-2; 8 positions agree with TRBD2. Trimming removed 7 bases from V and 2 bases from J; junction bases left unmatched: 6. The CDR3 totals 15 residues. Germline V gene sequence: CDR1 MNHEY, CDR2 SVGAGI. The CDR3 DNA reads TGTGCCAGCAACGGCGGGGGGTCTAACACCGGGGAGCTGTTTTTT. Translated, it gives CASNGGGSNTGELFF.

The chain recombines TRBV4-3 with TRBJ2-1; D unclear. This CDR3 spans 16 amino acids. The ends were cut back, 1 base at V and 1 base at J, with 11 bases in the middle. Germline assignment: CDR1 LGHNA and CDR2 YSLEER. CDR3 nucleotide sequence: TGCGCCAGCAGCCAAGGCTTCGCCGGATCCTACAATGAGCAGTTCTTC. Protein sequence: CASSQGFAGSYNEQFF.

The chain couples TRBV6-5 to TRBJ2-2; either TRBD1 or TRBD2 may supply D (6 bases each). Germline values: CDR1 MNHEY, CDR2 SVGAGI. Between the trimmed V and J ends, which lost 6 bases and 4 bases, there was a span of 15 bases. This CDR3 spans 15 amino acids. The CDR3 DNA reads as TGTGCCAGCAGATACGAAGGGGGGAGCACCGGGGAGCTGTTTTTT. Its protein product is CASRYEGGSTGELFF.

The rearrangement links TRBV11-2 to TRBJ2-2; TRBD2 might be the D (6 bases). Germline V gives CDR1 SGHAT, CDR2 FQNNGV. V gave up 0 bases and J gave up 3 bases, with 8 bases separating them. The CDR3 has 15 amino acids. This CDR3 reads CASSLDGTHTGELFF. The CDR3 region has the DNA TGTGCCAGCAGCTTAGACGGGACTCACACCGGGGAGCTGTTTTTT.

The rearrangement uses TRBV5-4 and TRBJ2-5; 7 bases match TRBD1. After removal of 4 bases from V and 5 bases from J, the junction contained 8 bases not matched to a gene. The CDR3 extends over 14 amino acids. Per germline, CDR1 SGHNT and CDR2 YYREEE (reference sequence). CDR3: CASSSRTGEETQYF. The CDR3 DNA reads TGTGCCAGCAGCAGCAGGACAGGAGAGGAGACCCAGTACTTC.

The chain joins TRBV7-9 to TRBJ1-2; D might be TRBD1 (5 bases). CDR1 and CDR2 (germline): SEHNR, FQNEAQ (reference sequence). V was pared by 5 bases and J by 8 bases, with 18 bases between. The CDR3 covers 14 residues. In DNA form, the CDR3 reads TGTGCCAGCAGCACCCGGACTCCTTCAGGGGGCTACACCTTC. Translation gives CASSTRTPSGGYTF.

The chain links TRBV7-9 to TRBJ2-1, with 13 bases lining up with TRBD2. Germline V CDR1 and CDR2: SEHNR, FQNEAQ (reference sequence). CDR3 length: 16 residues. After removal of 5 bases from V and 8 bases from J, the junction contained 9 bases not matched to a gene. The CDR3 spells CASSLRGLAGIYEQFF. The CDR3 coding sequence is TGTGCCAGCAGCCTTAGGGGACTAGCGGGAATTTATGAGCAGTTCTTC.

The J gene is TRBJ1-1, the V gene TRBV29-1; possibly TRBD1 for D (6 bases). The V and J ends lost 4 bases and 3 bases respectively, with 15 bases between them. Germline loops: CDR1 SQVTM, CDR2 ANQGSEA. The CDR3 has 14 residues. The CDR3 region is CSVGNRAGYTEAFF. The DNA of the CDR3 is TGCAGCGTTGGTAACAGGGCGGGATACACTGAAGCTTTCTTT.

V and J are TRBV5-1 and TRBJ2-6; TRBD1 agrees at 10 bases. The CDR3 sequence is 20 residues long. The junction had 10 bases not matched to a gene; V was cut back by 0 bases and J by 1 base. The germline CDR1 and CDR2 sequences are SGHRS and YFSETQ. The CDR3 loop is CASSLEPLGQGRSGANVLTF. In DNA form, the CDR3 reads TGCGCCAGCAGCTTGGAGCCCCTGGGACAGGGGCGATCTGGGGCCAACGTCCTGACTTTC.

This clone turned up a few times. This chain connects TRBV5-1 to TRBJ2-3, with 16 bases identical to TRBD2. CDR3 length: 18 amino acids. Germline CDR1 SGHRS, CDR2 YFSETQ. V dropped 4 bases and J dropped 4; count of bases not matched to a gene: 9. CDR3 in amino acids: CASSPLGLAGGAADTQYF. Written as DNA, the CDR3 is TGCGCCAGCAGCCCGCTGGGACTAGCGGGAGGGGCGGCAGATACGCAGTATTTT.

This chain links TRBV27 with TRBJ2-5; D is perhaps TRBD1 (6 bases). Trimming shortened V by 0 bases and J by 1 base, and 12 bases separated the two germline ends. CDR1 is MNHEY, CDR2 SMNVEV, per germline (reference sequence). The CDR3 loop spans 16 amino acids. The CDR3 loop is CASSLSWAGVQETQYF. The CDR3, as DNA: TGTGCCAGCAGTTTATCCTGGGCAGGGGTCCAAGAGACCCAGTACTTC.

Ten or more counts support this clone. The chain links TRBV10-3 to TRBJ2-2; unclear D gene. CDR3 length: 13 amino acids. V was clipped by 10 bases and J by 6 bases, with 15 bases between them. The germline gives CDR1 ENHRY, CDR2 SYGVKD. The CDR3 coding sequence is TGTGCCACCCGGCTGTCCAGCCCCGGGGAGCTGTTTTTT. Protein product: CATRLSSPGELFF.

In its sample, this clone was seen a few times. This chain uses TRBV28 with TRBJ1-4; the D gene is possibly TRBD1 (5 bases). Per germline, CDR1 MDHEN and CDR2 SYDVKM. The V end lost 5 bases, the J end lost 4 bases, and 14 bases lay between the germline ends. This CDR3 has 15 amino acids. In DNA form, the CDR3 reads TGTGCCAGCAGTCCGTCGGGACTGAGTAATGAAAAACTGTTTTTT. The encoded protein is CASSPSGLSNEKLFF.

In its sample, this clone was seen a few times. The CDR3 sequence: CASSTTGVYGYTF. The CDR3 DNA follows: TGTGCCAGCAGCACTACTGGGGTATATGGCTACACCTTC. This chain connects TRBV9 to TRBJ1-2; no firm D call. The ends were cut back, 4 bases at V and 5 bases at J, with 12 bases in the middle. The length of the CDR3 is 13 residues. In germline, CDR1 is SGDLS, CDR2 YYNGEE.

The chain joins TRBV7-8 to TRBJ2-1, with D possibly TRBD1 on 6 matching bases. The CDR3 has 14 residues. V was trimmed by 1 base and J by 9 bases, leaving 13 bases between them. Germline CDR1 reads SGHVS; CDR2 reads FQNEAQ. The CDR3 DNA is TGTGCCAGCAGCTTAGGGACAGCTTTCGGTGAGCAGTTCTTC. Protein product: CASSLGTAFGEQFF.

This clone appeared a few times. V usage is TRBV28 and J usage is TRBJ1-1, with 8 bases lining up with TRBD1. This CDR3 is built from 15 residues. The germline gives CDR1 MDHEN, CDR2 SYDVKM. V lost 5 bases to trimming and J lost 3 bases; unmatched junction nucleotides: 8. The CDR3 here is CASSTSDRAYTEAFF. The CDR3, as DNA: TGTGCCAGCAGTACCTCGGACAGGGCCTACACTGAAGCTTTCTTT.